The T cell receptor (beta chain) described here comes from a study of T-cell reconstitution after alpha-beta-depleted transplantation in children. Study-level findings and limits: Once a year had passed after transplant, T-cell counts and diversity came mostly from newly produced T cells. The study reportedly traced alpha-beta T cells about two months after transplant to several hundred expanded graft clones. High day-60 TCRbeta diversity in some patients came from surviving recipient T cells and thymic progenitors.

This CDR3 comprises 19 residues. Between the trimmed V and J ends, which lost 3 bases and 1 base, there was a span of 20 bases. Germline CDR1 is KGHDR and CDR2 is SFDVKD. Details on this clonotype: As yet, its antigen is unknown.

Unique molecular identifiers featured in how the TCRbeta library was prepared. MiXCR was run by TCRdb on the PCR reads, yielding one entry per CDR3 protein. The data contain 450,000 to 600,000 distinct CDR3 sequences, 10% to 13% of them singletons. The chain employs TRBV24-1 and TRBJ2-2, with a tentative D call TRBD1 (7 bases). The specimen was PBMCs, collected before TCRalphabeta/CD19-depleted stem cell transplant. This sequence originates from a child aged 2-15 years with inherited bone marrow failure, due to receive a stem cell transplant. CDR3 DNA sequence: TGTGCCACCAGTGATCCCCCAGGGGGGCCAGAATTGAACACCGGGGAGCTGTTTTTT. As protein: CATSDPPGGPELNTGELFF.